These 2 T cell receptor beta chains were all obtained from the same sample, sequenced in a study of OX40 agonist ivuxolimab in advanced cancers. The method was immunoSEQ multiplex PCR; TCRdb's version includes in-frame clones alone and lacks a portion of them. This sample has tens of thousands of clones, with 80% to 90% found just once. This specimen was CD4+ or CD8+ T cells sorted from blood, taken in a trial of the OX40 agonist ivuxolimab. These receptors were taken from an adult with an advanced solid tumor such as melanoma, head and neck, liver or kidney cancer.

The chain links TRBV28 to TRBJ2-7; 9 nucleotides align to TRBD1. This CDR3 spans 14 amino acids. Germline V gene sequence: CDR1 MDHEN, CDR2 SYDVKM. Trimming took 8 bases from V and 5 from J; bases not matched to a gene: 10. Here the CDR3 reads CASVSGTGRNEQYF. Written as DNA, the CDR3 is TGTGCCAGCGTGAGCGGGACAGGGCGCAACGAGCAGTACTTC.

The chain joins TRBV28 to TRBJ1-2; tentative D call: TRBD1 (5 bases). The CDR3 totals 16 residues. Germline V gene sequence: CDR1 MDHEN, CDR2 SYDVKM. Trimming took 4 bases from V and 0 from J, leaving 15 bases between them. CDR3 region: CASSSPGLGANYGYTF. The CDR3, as DNA: TGTGCCAGCAGTTCCCCAGGTTTGGGGGCTAACTATGGCTACACCTTC.